This T cell receptor (beta chain) was found in a study of T cells expressing NK-cell markers. As for the study in general: All TCR beta repertoires analysed originated from sorted CD3+CD56+NKG2C+, CD3+CD56+NKG2C- and CD3+CD56-NKG2C+ T cells. Out of eight donors sequenced, seven tested HCMV-seropositive and the remaining one seronegative.

Scientists made TCR beta cDNA using 5'RACE template switching with UMIs. TCRdb derives one entry per CDR3 protein from the 5' RACE reads, leaving out DNA. The sample totals some 340,000 distinct CDR3 sequences; its top ten clones hold roughly 5.2%. This CDR3 region has 12 residues. CDR1 is SGDLS and CDR2 is YYNGEE in the germline V gene. The genes are TRBV9 and TRBJ2-1. Sequencing used blood T cells: a sorted CD56 or NKG2C T cell subset, CD4+ or CD8+ T cells, or bulk PBMC T cells (not recorded which). This receptor was identified in a man aged 18-75 years in good health. CDR3 region: CASSVDIREQFF. Based on the CDR3 plus reference TRBV9 and TRBJ2-1, the full variable domain is DSGVTQTPKHLITATGQRVTLRCSPRSGDLSVYWYQQSLDQGLQFLIQYYNGEERAKGNILERFSAQQFPDLHSELNLSSLELGDSALYFCASSVDIREQFFGPGTRLTVL.